Reported below is one TCR beta chain. Its target is not known. This sample stems from a study of T cells after posttransplantation cyclophosphamide. Whole-study findings and limits: Later post-transplant blood repertoires were often dominated by donor CD8+ memory clones. Skin or GI-infiltrating T cells shared few TRB sequences with blood. Recipient CMV seropositivity and CMV reactivation strongly tracked TRB clonality.

CDR3 length equals 12 residues. The V and J ends lost 2 bases and 5 bases respectively, with 10 bases between them. Germline lookup yields CDR1 GTSNPN and CDR2 SVGIG (reference sequence). Sequenced by immunoSEQ multiplex PCR; TCRdb stores in-frame clones only, minus some. The table has roughly 4,800 clones, about four fifths seen once. A marrow graft followed busulfan-fludarabine conditioning, with cyclophosphamide on days +3 and +4. This specimen consisted of PBMCs, obtained after allogeneic stem cell transplant with posttransplant cyclophosphamide. The genes are TRBV30 and TRBJ2-7; D remains ambiguous. This clonotype was obtained from a male patient between 45 and 60 years old who received an allogeneic stem cell transplant from a related donor and was CMV-positive. Some T cells may originate from the graft donor. CDR3 bases: TGTGCCTGGAGTTTCCAGGTGAACGAGCAGTACTTC. It translates to CAWSFQVNEQYF.